These T cell receptor beta chains were read from a single sample in a study of blood T cell repertoires in COVID-19. Profiled with immunoSEQ multiplex PCR; TCRdb holds only in-frame clones, not every one. The sample contains approximately 60,000 clones, roughly three quarters of which appear only once. The sequenced sample was peripheral blood. All receptors come from a man aged 60-69 years with COVID-19, enrolled during active disease. The CDR3 runs from the conserved cysteine through the conserved F or W. Fields, in order: J gene, V gene, D gene, clone size, CDR3 DNA, CDR3 protein. The D gene is left open where the match is weak. A row's size may be missing; if present it is once, few, many or a size class.

J gene: TRBJ2-1; V gene: TRBV6-5; D gene: TRBD1; clone size: NA; CDR3 DNA: TGTGCCAGCAGTTACTCGGGGCAGGGGGCTAATGAGCAGTTCTTC; CDR3 protein: CASSYSGQGANEQFF
J gene: TRBJ1-2; V gene: TRBV5-1; D gene: NA; clone size: NA; CDR3 DNA: TGCGCCAGCAGCTTATCAGGGGAAGGGGGCTACACCTTC; CDR3 protein: CASSLSGEGGYTF
J gene: TRBJ2-6; V gene: TRBV2; D gene: TRBD1; clone size: NA; CDR3 DNA: TGTGCCAGCAGGGAAGGCGGGACAGGGACTACTGGGGCCAACGTCCTGACTTTC; CDR3 protein: CASREGGTGTTGANVLTF
J gene: TRBJ2-2; V gene: TRBV5-4; D gene: TRBD1; clone size: NA; CDR3 DNA: TGTGCCACCAGGACAGGGTCGGACACCGGGGAGCTGTTTTTT; CDR3 protein: CATRTGSDTGELFF
J gene: TRBJ2-5; V gene: TRBV14; D gene: NA; clone size: NA; CDR3 DNA: TGTGCCAGCAGCCCCGACACCGACGGGACCCAGTACTTC; CDR3 protein: CASSPDTDGTQYF
J gene: TRBJ2-7; V gene: TRBV6-5; D gene: TRBD2; clone size: once; CDR3 DNA: TGTGCCAGCAGACGAAGCGGGACCAGCTCCTACGAGCAGTACTTC; CDR3 protein: CASRRSGTSSYEQYF
J gene: TRBJ2-3; V gene: TRBV6-5; D gene: NA; clone size: NA; CDR3 DNA: TGTGCCAGCCGCGCGGGGGCTTTCACAGATACGCAGTATTTT; CDR3 protein: CASRAGAFTDTQYF
J gene: TRBJ2-5; V gene: TRBV6-2/TRBV6-3; D gene: TRBD2; clone size: NA; CDR3 DNA: TGTGCCAGCAGCAACCCGAGACTAGCGGCGGGGCGGGAGACCCAGTACTTC; CDR3 protein: CASSNPRLAAGRETQYF
J gene: TRBJ2-3; V gene: TRBV5-1; D gene: TRBD2; clone size: NA; CDR3 DNA: TGCGCCAGCGTAGCGGGGGGGATCACAGATACGCAGTATTTT; CDR3 protein: CASVAGGITDTQYF
J gene: TRBJ1-1; V gene: TRBV5-5; D gene: NA; clone size: few; CDR3 DNA: TGTGCCAGCAGCTGGGAGGGGGTAGCTTTCTTT; CDR3 protein: CASSWEGVAFF
J gene: TRBJ1-1; V gene: TRBV19; D gene: TRBD1; clone size: NA; CDR3 DNA: TGTGCCAGTAGAAACCGGGACAGGGGGCTGAGCACTGAAGCTTTCTTT; CDR3 protein: CASRNRDRGLSTEAFF
J gene: TRBJ2-3; V gene: TRBV4-2; D gene: TRBD2; clone size: NA; CDR3 DNA: TGTGCCAGCAGCCGGACTAGCGGGGCGGCTGGTGCAGATACGCAGTATTTT; CDR3 protein: CASSRTSGAAGADTQYF
J gene: TRBJ2-2; V gene: TRBV5-1; D gene: TRBD2; clone size: NA; CDR3 DNA: TGCGCCAGCAGCTTGCGGACTAGCGGGAGGTTGGCCGGGGAGCTGTTTTTT; CDR3 protein: CASSLRTSGRLAGELFF
J gene: TRBJ2-1; V gene: TRBV20-1; D gene: NA; clone size: NA; CDR3 DNA: TGCAGTGTACAGGACTACAATGAGCAGTTCTTC; CDR3 protein: CSVQDYNEQFF
J gene: TRBJ1-5; V gene: TRBV27; D gene: NA; clone size: NA; CDR3 DNA: TGTGCCAGCAGACGGACACTGGGCCATCAGCCCCAGCATTTT; CDR3 protein: CASRRTLGHQPQHF
J gene: TRBJ2-7; V gene: TRBV5-1; D gene: TRBD2; clone size: NA; CDR3 DNA: TGCGCCAGCACCCGGGGGGGTGTGAGCTCCTACGAGCAGTACTTC; CDR3 protein: CASTRGGVSSYEQYF
J gene: TRBJ1-6; V gene: TRBV18; D gene: NA; clone size: NA; CDR3 DNA: TGTGCCAGCTCACCGACAGCGTATAATTCACCCCTCCACTTT; CDR3 protein: CASSPTAYNSPLHF
J gene: TRBJ1-2; V gene: TRBV19; D gene: NA; clone size: NA; CDR3 DNA: TGTGCCAGTAGTATAGGACATCGATATGGCTACACCTTC; CDR3 protein: CASSIGHRYGYTF
J gene: TRBJ2-3; V gene: TRBV14; D gene: NA; clone size: NA; CDR3 DNA: TGTGCCAGCAGCCAAGATATGGCCAGGGTGGATACGCAGTATTTT; CDR3 protein: CASSQDMARVDTQYF
J gene: TRBJ2-7; V gene: TRBV5-1; D gene: TRBD1; clone size: NA; CDR3 DNA: TGCGCCAGCAGGGGGACAGGGGACTCCTACGAGCAGTACTTC; CDR3 protein: CASRGTGDSYEQYF
J gene: TRBJ2-1; V gene: TRBV24-1; D gene: TRBD1; clone size: NA; CDR3 DNA: TGTGCCACCAGTGACCCGACAGGGCAACTGGGCGATGAGCAGTTCTTC; CDR3 protein: CATSDPTGQLGDEQFF
J gene: TRBJ2-7; V gene: TRBV6-1; D gene: TRBD1; clone size: NA; CDR3 DNA: TGTGCCAGCAGTGGGCAAAGGGACAGGGGGCTTCCCTACGAGCAGTACTTC; CDR3 protein: CASSGQRDRGLPYEQYF
J gene: TRBJ2-7; V gene: TRBV27; D gene: NA; clone size: many; CDR3 DNA: TGTGCCAGCAGTTTACTGTCCTACGAGCAGTACTTC; CDR3 protein: CASSLLSYEQYF
J gene: TRBJ2-7; V gene: TRBV10-1; D gene: NA; clone size: NA; CDR3 DNA: TGCGCCAGCAGTGAGTCCGATGCGGGACGGCAGTACTTC; CDR3 protein: CASSESDAGRQYF
J gene: TRBJ2-1; V gene: TRBV28; D gene: TRBD2; clone size: few; CDR3 DNA: TGTGCCAGCAGATCTAGCGGTGGCTCCTACAATGAGCAGTTCTTC; CDR3 protein: CASRSSGGSYNEQFF
J gene: TRBJ2-3; V gene: TRBV5-1; D gene: TRBD2; clone size: NA; CDR3 DNA: TGCGCCAGCAGCTTGATCCCTAGCGGAACCACAGATACGCAGTATTTT; CDR3 protein: CASSLIPSGTTDTQYF
J gene: TRBJ2-2; V gene: TRBV2; D gene: TRBD2; clone size: NA; CDR3 DNA: TGTGCCAGCAGTATCTTGGGTAGCGGGACCGGGGAGCTGTTTTTT; CDR3 protein: CASSILGSGTGELFF
J gene: TRBJ2-7; V gene: TRBV10-1; D gene: TRBD1; clone size: NA; CDR3 DNA: TGCGCCAGCAGTGGTGTGAGGGGGCCCCCCTACGAGCAGTACTTC; CDR3 protein: CASSGVRGPPYEQYF
J gene: TRBJ1-2; V gene: TRBV4-2; D gene: TRBD1; clone size: NA; CDR3 DNA: TGTGCCAGCAGCCAAGCCGCGGCCCGGGACAGGGCAGGCGGGGCTCTCACCTTC; CDR3 protein: CASSQAAARDRAGGALTF
J gene: TRBJ1-1; V gene: TRBV30; D gene: NA; clone size: NA; CDR3 DNA: TGTGCCTGGGACCCTGGGCACCCCACTGAAGCTTTCTTT; CDR3 protein: CAWDPGHPTEAFF
J gene: TRBJ2-1; V gene: TRBV5-5; D gene: NA; clone size: NA; CDR3 DNA: TGTGCCAGCAGCTTGTTCGCGGGCCAAATTTACAATGAGCAGTTCTTC; CDR3 protein: CASSLFAGQIYNEQFF
J gene: TRBJ2-1; V gene: TRBV6-5; D gene: TRBD1; clone size: NA; CDR3 DNA: TGTGCCAGCAGTCGGGACAGGGGTTCGGATGAGCAGTTCTTC; CDR3 protein: CASSRDRGSDEQFF
J gene: TRBJ1-1; V gene: TRBV5-5; D gene: NA; clone size: NA; CDR3 DNA: TGTGCCAGCAGGTCGGGAGGGGAGAACACTGAAGCTTTCTTT; CDR3 protein: CASRSGGENTEAFF
J gene: TRBJ1-5; V gene: TRBV28; D gene: NA; clone size: NA; CDR3 DNA: TGTGCCAGCAGATCTTCCGGGACACAATTCAATCAGCCCCAGCATTTT; CDR3 protein: CASRSSGTQFNQPQHF
J gene: TRBJ2-7; V gene: TRBV19; D gene: NA; clone size: NA; CDR3 DNA: TGTGCCAGTCTTACAGGGGACTCATACTACGAGCAGTACTTC; CDR3 protein: CASLTGDSYYEQYF
J gene: TRBJ2-1; V gene: TRBV5-4; D gene: NA; clone size: NA; CDR3 DNA: TGTGCCAGCAGGGTGGTGGGGGCGGCCTACAATGAGCAGTTCTTC; CDR3 protein: CASRVVGAAYNEQFF
J gene: TRBJ2-3; V gene: TRBV5-5; D gene: NA; clone size: NA; CDR3 DNA: TGTGCCAGCAGCTTGGAAGGGGCAGATACGCAGTATTTT; CDR3 protein: CASSLEGADTQYF
J gene: TRBJ2-4; V gene: TRBV5-1; D gene: NA; clone size: once; CDR3 DNA: TGCGCCAGCAGCTTGTCAGGGGACGTGGCCAAAAACATTCAGTACTTC; CDR3 protein: CASSLSGDVAKNIQYF
J gene: TRBJ2-5; V gene: TRBV5-1; D gene: NA; clone size: NA; CDR3 DNA: TGCGCCAGCAGCCCCGGGAACCAAGAGACCCAGTACTTC; CDR3 protein: CASSPGNQETQYF
J gene: TRBJ1-5; V gene: TRBV30; D gene: TRBD1; clone size: few; CDR3 DNA: TGTGCCTGGAGTGTAGGGACAGGGGGCGGCAATCAGCCCCAGCATTTT; CDR3 protein: CAWSVGTGGGNQPQHF
J gene: TRBJ2-4; V gene: TRBV9; D gene: TRBD2; clone size: NA; CDR3 DNA: TGTGCCAGCAGCGTAGCTGGGGGGGTTCTGGGCAAAAACATTCAGTACTTC; CDR3 protein: CASSVAGGVLGKNIQYF
J gene: TRBJ2-5; V gene: TRBV4-2; D gene: TRBD2; clone size: NA; CDR3 DNA: TGTGCCAGCAGCCAAGCGGGGGGGTACCAAGAGACCCAGTACTTC; CDR3 protein: CASSQAGGYQETQYF
J gene: TRBJ2-7; V gene: TRBV6-5; D gene: TRBD2; clone size: NA; CDR3 DNA: TGTGCCAGCAGTCGACTAGCGGGACAAGAATACGAGCAGTACTTC; CDR3 protein: CASSRLAGQEYEQYF
J gene: TRBJ2-1; V gene: TRBV19; D gene: NA; clone size: NA; CDR3 DNA: TGTGCCAGTAGTACCCTCACTAGCCTCAACCACAATGAGCAGTTCTTC; CDR3 protein: CASSTLTSLNHNEQFF
J gene: TRBJ2-3; V gene: TRBV11-1; D gene: TRBD1; clone size: NA; CDR3 DNA: TGTGCCAGCAGCCCAGGGGGCGATGGCACAGATACGCAGTATTTT; CDR3 protein: CASSPGGDGTDTQYF
J gene: TRBJ1-5; V gene: TRBV30; D gene: NA; clone size: NA; CDR3 DNA: TGTGCCTGGAGTGGGACATATAGCAATCAGCCCCAGCATTTT; CDR3 protein: CAWSGTYSNQPQHF
J gene: TRBJ2-3; V gene: TRBV5-4; D gene: TRBD2; clone size: NA; CDR3 DNA: TGTGCCAGCAGCTCAGCGGGAGATGCAGATACGCAGTATTTT; CDR3 protein: CASSSAGDADTQYF
J gene: TRBJ2-3; V gene: TRBV7-9; D gene: TRBD2; clone size: few; CDR3 DNA: TGTGCCAGCAGCTACGCTATCGGGGGGAGCACAGATACGCAGTATTTT; CDR3 protein: CASSYAIGGSTDTQYF
J gene: TRBJ2-7; V gene: TRBV19; D gene: TRBD2; clone size: once; CDR3 DNA: TGTGCCAGTAGTACCCAACTAGCGGGTAACGACGAGCAGTACTTC; CDR3 protein: CASSTQLAGNDEQYF
J gene: TRBJ1-5; V gene: TRBV24-1; D gene: NA; clone size: NA; CDR3 DNA: TGTGCCACCAGCCTGGGGGCCTCCAATCAGCCCCAGCATTTT; CDR3 protein: CATSLGASNQPQHF
J gene: TRBJ1-6; V gene: TRBV6-5; D gene: NA; clone size: NA; CDR3 DNA: TGTGCCAGCAGATTTGACAGGCGTAATAATTCACCCCTCCACTTT; CDR3 protein: CASRFDRRNNSPLHF
J gene: TRBJ2-3; V gene: TRBV19; D gene: TRBD1; clone size: NA; CDR3 DNA: TGTGCCAGTACCGCGACAGGGAGTAGAACAGATACGCAGTATTTT; CDR3 protein: CASTATGSRTDTQYF
J gene: TRBJ1-5; V gene: TRBV7-2; D gene: TRBD1; clone size: NA; CDR3 DNA: TGTGCCAGCAGCACAGGGGGCTCGAACAATCAGCCCCAGCATTTT; CDR3 protein: CASSTGGSNNQPQHF
J gene: TRBJ2-1; V gene: TRBV9; D gene: TRBD1; clone size: NA; CDR3 DNA: TGTGCCAGCAGCCCAAGAGGAGGGACAGGGCTAAATGAGCAGTTCTTC; CDR3 protein: CASSPRGGTGLNEQFF
J gene: TRBJ2-1; V gene: TRBV2; D gene: TRBD2; clone size: NA; CDR3 DNA: TGTGCCAGCAGTGAAAGGAGCGGGAGAGTGGGTACTGAGCAGTTCTTC; CDR3 protein: CASSERSGRVGTEQFF
J gene: TRBJ2-7; V gene: TRBV3-1/TRBV3-2; D gene: NA; clone size: NA; CDR3 DNA: TGTGCCAGCAGCCCCTCCGTCTACGAGCAGTACTTC; CDR3 protein: CASSPSVYEQYF
J gene: TRBJ1-4; V gene: TRBV4-2; D gene: NA; clone size: few; CDR3 DNA: TGTGCCAGCAGCCAACAGGGAGAAAAACTGTTTTTT; CDR3 protein: CASSQQGEKLFF
J gene: TRBJ1-5; V gene: TRBV19; D gene: NA; clone size: NA; CDR3 DNA: TGTGCCAGTAGTATAGGGAGGGGAGGAAATCAGCCCCAGCATTTT; CDR3 protein: CASSIGRGGNQPQHF
J gene: TRBJ1-2; V gene: TRBV19; D gene: NA; clone size: NA; CDR3 DNA: TGTGCCACCTCGCGGATCCCTAACTATGGCTACACCTTC; CDR3 protein: CATSRIPNYGYTF
J gene: TRBJ1-5; V gene: TRBV28; D gene: NA; clone size: NA; CDR3 DNA: TGTGCCAGCAGTCCAAGCGGCGGAGGAGGTCAGCCCCAGCATTTT; CDR3 protein: CASSPSGGGGQPQHF